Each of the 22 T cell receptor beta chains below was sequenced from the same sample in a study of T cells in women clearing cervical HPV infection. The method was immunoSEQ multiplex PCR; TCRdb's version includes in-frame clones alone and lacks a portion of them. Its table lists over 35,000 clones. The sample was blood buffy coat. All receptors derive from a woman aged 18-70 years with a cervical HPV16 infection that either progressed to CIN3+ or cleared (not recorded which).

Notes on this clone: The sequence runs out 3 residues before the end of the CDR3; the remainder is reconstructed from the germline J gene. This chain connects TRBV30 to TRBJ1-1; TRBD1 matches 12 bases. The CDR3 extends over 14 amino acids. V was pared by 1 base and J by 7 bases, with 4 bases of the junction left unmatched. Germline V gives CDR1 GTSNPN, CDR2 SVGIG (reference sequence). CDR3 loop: CAWSEGTGGDEAFF. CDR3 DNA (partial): TGTGCCTGGAGTGAGGGGACAGGGGGCGATGAA.

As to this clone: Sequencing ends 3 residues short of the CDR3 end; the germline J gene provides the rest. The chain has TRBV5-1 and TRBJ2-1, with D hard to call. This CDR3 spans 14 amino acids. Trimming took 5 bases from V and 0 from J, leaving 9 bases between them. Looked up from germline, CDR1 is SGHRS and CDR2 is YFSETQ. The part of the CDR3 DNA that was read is TGCGCCAGCAGAGATAGGGCCTCCTACAATGAG. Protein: CASRDRASYNE. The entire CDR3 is CASRDRASYNEQFF. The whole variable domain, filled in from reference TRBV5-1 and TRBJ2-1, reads KAGVTQTPRYLIKTRGQQVTLSCSPISGHRSVSWYQQTPGQGLQFLFEYFSETQRNKGNFPGRFSGRQFSNSRSEMNVSTLELGDSALYLCASRDRASYNEQFFGPGTRLTVL.

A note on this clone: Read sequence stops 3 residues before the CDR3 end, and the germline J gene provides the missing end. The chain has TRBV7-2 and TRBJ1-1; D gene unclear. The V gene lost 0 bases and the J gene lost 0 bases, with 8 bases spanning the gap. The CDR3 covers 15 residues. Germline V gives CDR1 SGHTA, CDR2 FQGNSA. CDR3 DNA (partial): TGTGCCAGCAGCTTAGCAGCTCCCATGAACACTGAA. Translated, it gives CASSLAAPMNTE. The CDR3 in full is CASSLAAPMNTEAFF.

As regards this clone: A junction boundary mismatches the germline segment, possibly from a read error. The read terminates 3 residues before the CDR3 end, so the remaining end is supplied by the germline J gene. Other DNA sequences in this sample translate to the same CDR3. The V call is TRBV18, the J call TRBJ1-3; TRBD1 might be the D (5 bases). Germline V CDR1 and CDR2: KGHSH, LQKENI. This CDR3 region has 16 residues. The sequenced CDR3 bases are TGTGCCAGCTCACCGACGAGACAGTTCGCTGGAAACACG. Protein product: CASSPTRQFAGNT. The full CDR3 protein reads CASSPTRQFAGNTIYF.

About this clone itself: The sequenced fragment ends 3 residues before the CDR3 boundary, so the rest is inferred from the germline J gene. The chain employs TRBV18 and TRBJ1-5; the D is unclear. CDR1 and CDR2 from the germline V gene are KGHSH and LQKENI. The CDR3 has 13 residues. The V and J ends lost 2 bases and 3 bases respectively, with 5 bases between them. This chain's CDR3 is CASSPDNNQPQHF. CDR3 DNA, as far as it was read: TGTGCCAGCTCACCAGACAACAATCAGCCC.

CDR3 in amino acids: CASSVEAGNTIYF. CDR3 DNA, as far as it was read: TGTGCCAGCAGCGTTGAGGCTGGAAACACC. This chain links TRBV16 with TRBJ1-3; D uncertain. The CDR3 goes on 3 residues after the read ends, and that part is filled in from the germline J gene. V lost 5 bases to trimming and J lost 2 bases, with 7 bases between them. This CDR3 has 13 residues. From germline, CDR1 is KGHSY and CDR2 FQNENV. The full variable domain, in which reference TRBV16 and TRBJ1-3 provide the parts outside the CDR3, is GEEVAQTPKHLVRGEGQKAKLYCAPIKGHSYVFWYQQVLKNEFKFLISFQNENVFDETGMPKERFSAKCLPNSPCSLEIQATKLEDSAVYFCASSVEAGNTIYFGEGSWLTVV.

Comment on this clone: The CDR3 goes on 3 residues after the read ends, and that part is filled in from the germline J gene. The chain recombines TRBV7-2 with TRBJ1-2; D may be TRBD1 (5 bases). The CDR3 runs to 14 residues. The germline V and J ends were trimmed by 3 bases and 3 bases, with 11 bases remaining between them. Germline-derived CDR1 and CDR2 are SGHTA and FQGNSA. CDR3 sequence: CASSFQTGYYGYTF. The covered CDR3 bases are TGTGCCAGCAGCTTCCAAACAGGCTACTATGGC.

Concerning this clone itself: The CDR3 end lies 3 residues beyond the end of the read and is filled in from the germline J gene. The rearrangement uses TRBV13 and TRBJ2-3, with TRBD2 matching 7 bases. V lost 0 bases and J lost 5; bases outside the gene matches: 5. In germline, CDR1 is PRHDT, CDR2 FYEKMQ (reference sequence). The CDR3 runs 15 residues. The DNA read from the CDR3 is TGTGCCAGCAGCTTAGGAGCGGGAAGGGGAGATACG. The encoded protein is CASSLGAGRGDT. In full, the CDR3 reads CASSLGAGRGDTQYF.

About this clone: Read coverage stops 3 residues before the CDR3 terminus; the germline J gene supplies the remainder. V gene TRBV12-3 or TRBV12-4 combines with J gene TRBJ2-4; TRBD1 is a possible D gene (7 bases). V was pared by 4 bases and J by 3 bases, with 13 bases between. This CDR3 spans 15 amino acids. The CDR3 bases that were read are TGTGCCAGCAGTTCAACAGGGGAGGTCAAAAACATT. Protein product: CASSSTGEVKNI. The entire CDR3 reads CASSSTGEVKNIQYF.

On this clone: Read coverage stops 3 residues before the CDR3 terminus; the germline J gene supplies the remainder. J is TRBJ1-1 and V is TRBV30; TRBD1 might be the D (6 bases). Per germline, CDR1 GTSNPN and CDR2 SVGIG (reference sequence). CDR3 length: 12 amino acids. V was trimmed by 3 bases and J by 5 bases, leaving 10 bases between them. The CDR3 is CAWSRGRTEAFF. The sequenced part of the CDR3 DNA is TGTGCCTGGAGCAGGGGTCGAACTGAA.

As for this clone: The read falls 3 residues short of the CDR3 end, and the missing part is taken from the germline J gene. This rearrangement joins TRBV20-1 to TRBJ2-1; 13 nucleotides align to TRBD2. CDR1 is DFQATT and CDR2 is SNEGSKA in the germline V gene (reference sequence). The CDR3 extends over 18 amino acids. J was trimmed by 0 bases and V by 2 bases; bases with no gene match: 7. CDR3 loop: CSARRTSGGFFSYNEQFF. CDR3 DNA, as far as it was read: TGCAGTGCTAGACGGACTAGCGGGGGCTTCTTCTCCTACAATGAG.

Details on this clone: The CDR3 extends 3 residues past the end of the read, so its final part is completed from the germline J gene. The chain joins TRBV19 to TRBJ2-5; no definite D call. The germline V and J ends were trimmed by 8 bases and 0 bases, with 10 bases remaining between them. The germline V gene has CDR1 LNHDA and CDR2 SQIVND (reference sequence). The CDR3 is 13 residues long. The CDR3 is CASSVADQETQYF. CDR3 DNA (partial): TGTGCCAGTTCAGTGGCGGACCAAGAGACC.

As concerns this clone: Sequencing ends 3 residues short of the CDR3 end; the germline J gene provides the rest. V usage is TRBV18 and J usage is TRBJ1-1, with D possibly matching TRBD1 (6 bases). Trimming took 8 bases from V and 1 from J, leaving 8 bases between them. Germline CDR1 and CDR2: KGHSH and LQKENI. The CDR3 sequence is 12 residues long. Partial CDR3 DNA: TGTGCCAGCACCAGGGGGAACACTGAA. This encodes CASTRGNTE. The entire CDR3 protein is CASTRGNTEAFF.

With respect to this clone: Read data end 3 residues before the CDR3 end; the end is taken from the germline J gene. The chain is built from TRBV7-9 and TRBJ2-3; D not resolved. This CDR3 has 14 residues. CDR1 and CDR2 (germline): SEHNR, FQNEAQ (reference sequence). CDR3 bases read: TGTGCCAGCAGCTTAGCCACCGCGCAAGAGACG. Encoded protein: CASSLATAQET. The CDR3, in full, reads CASSLATAQETQYF.

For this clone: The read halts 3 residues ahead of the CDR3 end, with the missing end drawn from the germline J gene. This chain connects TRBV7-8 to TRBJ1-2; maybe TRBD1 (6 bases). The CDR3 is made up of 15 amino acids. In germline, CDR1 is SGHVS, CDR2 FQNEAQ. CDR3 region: CASSSGQPGGGGYTF. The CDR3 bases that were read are TGTGCCAGCAGCTCTGGACAGCCGGGGGGAGGGGGC.

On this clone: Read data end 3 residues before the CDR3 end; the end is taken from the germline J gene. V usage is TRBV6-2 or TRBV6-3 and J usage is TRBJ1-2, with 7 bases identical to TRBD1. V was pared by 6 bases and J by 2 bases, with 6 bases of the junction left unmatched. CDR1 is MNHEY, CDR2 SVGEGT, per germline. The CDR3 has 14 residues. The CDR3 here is CASSRGQNNYGYTF. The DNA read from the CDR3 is TGTGCCAGCAGCCGGGGACAGAACAACTATGGC.

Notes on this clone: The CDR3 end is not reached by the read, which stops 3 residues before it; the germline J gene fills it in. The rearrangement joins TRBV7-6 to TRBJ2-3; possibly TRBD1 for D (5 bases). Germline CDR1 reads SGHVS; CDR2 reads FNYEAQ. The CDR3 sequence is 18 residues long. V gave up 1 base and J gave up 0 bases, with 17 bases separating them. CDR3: CASSLGLRGSYSTDTQYF. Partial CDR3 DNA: TGTGCCAGCAGCTTAGGGCTAAGGGGATCCTATAGCACAGATACG.

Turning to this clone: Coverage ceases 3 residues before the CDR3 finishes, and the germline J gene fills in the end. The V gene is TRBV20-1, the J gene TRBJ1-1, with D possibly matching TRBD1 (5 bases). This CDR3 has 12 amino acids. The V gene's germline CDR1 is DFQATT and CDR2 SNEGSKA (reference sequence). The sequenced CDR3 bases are TGCAGTGCCCCGGACACGCACCACGAA. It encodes CSAPDTHHE. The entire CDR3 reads CSAPDTHHEAFF.

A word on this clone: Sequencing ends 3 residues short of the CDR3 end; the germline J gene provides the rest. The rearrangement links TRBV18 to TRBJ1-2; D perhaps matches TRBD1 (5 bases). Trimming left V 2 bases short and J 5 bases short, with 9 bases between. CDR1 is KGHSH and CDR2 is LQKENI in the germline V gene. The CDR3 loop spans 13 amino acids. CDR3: CASSPSRQYGYTF. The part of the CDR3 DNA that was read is TGTGCCAGCTCACCAAGTCGACAGTATGGC.

CDR3 bases read: TGTGCCAGCAGCCGCCAGGGTGACGACACTGAA. Encoded protein: CASSRQGDDTE. The whole CDR3 reads CASSRQGDDTEAFF. This chain links TRBV11-3 with TRBJ1-1; the D gene is possibly TRBD1 (5 bases). With the read ending 3 residues before the CDR3 end, the germline J gene is used to fill in that end. The V and J ends lost 5 bases and 3 bases respectively, with 13 bases between them. The germline V gene encodes CDR1 SGHNT and CDR2 YENEEA. The CDR3 extends over 14 amino acids.

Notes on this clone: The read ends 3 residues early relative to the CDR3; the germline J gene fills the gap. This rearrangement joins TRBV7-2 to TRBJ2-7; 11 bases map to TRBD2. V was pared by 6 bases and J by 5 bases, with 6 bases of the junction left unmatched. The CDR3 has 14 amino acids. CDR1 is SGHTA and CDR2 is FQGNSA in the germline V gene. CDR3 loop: CASRTSGSYHEQYF. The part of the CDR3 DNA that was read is TGTGCCAGCAGAACTAGCGGGAGCTACCACGAG.

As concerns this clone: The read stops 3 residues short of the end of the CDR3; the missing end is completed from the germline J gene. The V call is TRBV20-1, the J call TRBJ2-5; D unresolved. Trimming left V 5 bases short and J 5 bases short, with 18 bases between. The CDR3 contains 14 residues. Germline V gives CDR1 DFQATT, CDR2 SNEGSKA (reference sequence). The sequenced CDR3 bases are TGCAGTGCTCCCCGACTGGAGTGGTCGGAGACC. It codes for CSAPRLEWSET. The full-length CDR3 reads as CSAPRLEWSETQYF.